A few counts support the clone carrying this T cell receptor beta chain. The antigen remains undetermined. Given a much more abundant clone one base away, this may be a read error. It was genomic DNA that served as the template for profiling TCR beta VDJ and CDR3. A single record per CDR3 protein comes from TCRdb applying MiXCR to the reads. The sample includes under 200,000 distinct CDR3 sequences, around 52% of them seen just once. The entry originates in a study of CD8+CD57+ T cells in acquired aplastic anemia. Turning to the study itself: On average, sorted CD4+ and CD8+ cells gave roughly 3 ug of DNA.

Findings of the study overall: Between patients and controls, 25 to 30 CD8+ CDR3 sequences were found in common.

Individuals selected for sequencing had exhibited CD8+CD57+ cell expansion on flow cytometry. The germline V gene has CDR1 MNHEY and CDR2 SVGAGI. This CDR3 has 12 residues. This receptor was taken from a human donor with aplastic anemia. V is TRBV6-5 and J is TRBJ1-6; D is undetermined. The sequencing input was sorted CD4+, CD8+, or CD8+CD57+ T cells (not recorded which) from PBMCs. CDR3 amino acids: CASSLGSAPLRF. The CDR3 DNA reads TGTGCCAGCAGTTTAGGTTCGGCGCCCCTCCGCTTT.